Listed here are 19 T cell receptor beta chains from one sample, sequenced in a study of cytomegalovirus exposure and HLA in healthy donors. Both 60 Vbeta primers and 13 Jbeta primers went into the PCR. Profiled with immunoSEQ multiplex PCR; TCRdb holds only in-frame clones, not every one. The profile shows 200,000 to 250,000 clones, 85% to 90% of them singletons. Sequenced sample: PBMCs. The receptors were sampled from a young woman in good health and CMV-seronegative.

The chain couples TRBV27 to TRBJ2-7; 8 bases fit TRBD1. The CDR3 spans 13 residues. V shed 7 bases and J 3 bases; nucleotides not matched to a gene: 5. In germline, CDR1 is MNHEY, CDR2 SMNVEV (reference sequence). CDR3 loop: CASTRTGYYEQYF. The CDR3 nucleotides read TGTGCCAGCACTCGGACAGGGTACTACGAGCAGTACTTC.

This clone was seen just once. This chain uses TRBV15 with TRBJ1-1, with D possibly TRBD1 on 6 matching bases. Germline values: CDR1 LNHNV, CDR2 YYDKDF (reference sequence). This CDR3 has 14 amino acids. Between the trimmed V and J ends, which lost 5 bases and 5 bases, there was a span of 15 bases. The CDR3 coding sequence is TGTGCCACCAGCGGGCGAGGGGGTGGTACTGAAGCTTTCTTT. It encodes CATSGRGGGTEAFF.

V gene TRBV6-5 combines with J gene TRBJ1-2; TRBD1 agrees at 10 bases. After removal of 2 bases from V and 4 bases from J, the junction contained 4 bases not matched to a gene. The germline gives CDR1 MNHEY, CDR2 SVGAGI. The CDR3 covers 15 residues. The CDR3 bases are TGTGCCAGCAGTTACGGACAGGGGGTAGTCTATGGCTACACCTTC. Translation: CASSYGQGVVYGYTF.

This clone has a handful of counts. The chain carries TRBV2 and TRBJ2-6; D is possibly TRBD1 (6 bases). The CDR3 covers 15 residues. The germline V and J ends were trimmed by 6 bases and 3 bases, with 12 bases remaining between them. The germline V gene has CDR1 SNHLY and CDR2 FYNNEI. Here the CDR3 reads CASRKGGGGANVLTF. The CDR3 coding sequence is TGTGCCAGCAGAAAAGGGGGTGGTGGGGCCAACGTCCTGACTTTC.

The CDR3 protein is CASSPDSRNTIYF. CDR3 nucleotide sequence: TGTGCCAGCAGCCCTGATTCTAGAAACACCATATATTTT. The chain joins TRBV13 to TRBJ1-3; the D is unclear. This CDR3 comprises 13 residues. V gave up 5 bases and J gave up 5 bases, with 10 bases separating them. Looked up from germline, CDR1 is PRHDT and CDR2 is FYEKMQ (reference sequence).

The J gene is TRBJ2-3, the V gene TRBV4-2; 8 positions agree with TRBD2. The germline CDR1 and CDR2 sequences are LGHNA and YNFKEQ. The CDR3 covers 16 residues. V trimming: 1 base; J trimming: 4 bases; junction bases outside the gene matches: 7. The CDR3 bases are TGTGCCAGCAGCCAAGTGGTGGCTAGCGGGCCAGATACGCAGTATTTT. Translating gives CASSQVVASGPDTQYF.

This chain links TRBV6-5 with TRBJ2-5; perhaps TRBD1 as D (5 bases). The ends were cut back, 5 bases at V and 4 bases at J, with 11 bases in the middle. In germline, CDR1 is MNHEY, CDR2 SVGAGI. This CDR3 region has 13 residues. In nucleotides, the CDR3 is TGTGCCAGCAGTCGAGGACATGGAGAGACCCAGTACTTC. It translates to CASSRGHGETQYF.

This chain's CDR3 is CASSDEDRSSYEQYF. DNA for the CDR3: TGTGCCAGCTCAGACGAAGACAGGAGCTCCTACGAGCAGTACTTC. The V call is TRBV18, the J call TRBJ2-7, with a tentative D call TRBD1 (6 bases). The length of the CDR3 is 15 residues. CDR1 and CDR2 (germline): KGHSH, LQKENI. V was pared by 5 bases and J by 0 bases, with 14 bases between.

Comment on this clone: Within the sample, other DNA sequences also encode this same CDR3. J is TRBJ2-5 and V is TRBV11-3; 7 nucleotides agree with TRBD2. V shed 6 bases, J shed 1 base, and the junction held 8 bases outside the gene matches. The germline V gene encodes CDR1 SGHNT and CDR2 YENEEA. This CDR3 is built from 15 residues. CDR3 in amino acids: CASRAEREGQETQYF. As DNA, the CDR3 is TGTGCCAGCAGAGCCGAGCGGGAAGGCCAAGAGACCCAGTACTTC.

This chain connects TRBV14 to TRBJ2-5; the D gene is possibly TRBD1 (6 bases). The germline V and J ends were trimmed by 5 bases and 7 bases, with 8 bases remaining between them. The germline V gene has CDR1 SGHDN and CDR2 FVKESK. The CDR3 sequence is 11 residues long. Here the CDR3 reads CASSVGGTQYF. CDR3 DNA sequence: TGTGCCAGCAGCGTAGGGGGGACCCAGTACTTC. The full variable domain, completed using reference TRBV14 and TRBJ2-5, is EAGVTQFPSHSVIEKGQTVTLRCDPISGHDNLYWYRRVMGKEIKFLLHFVKESKQDESGMPNNRFLAERTGGTYSTLKVQPAELEDSGVYFCASSVGGTQYFGPGTRLLVL.

This clone was seen only once. The rearrangement joins TRBV6-1 to TRBJ2-7; D unclear. The germline V and J ends were trimmed by 5 bases and 7 bases, with 15 bases remaining between them. The CDR3 is 13 amino acids. Germline CDR1 and CDR2: MNHNS and SASEGT. CDR3 sequence reads: CASSQAFLREQYF. The DNA for the CDR3 is TGTGCCAGCAGTCAGGCCTTTCTCCGTGAGCAGTACTTC.

The chain joins TRBV2 to TRBJ2-1; D is ambiguous. The germline V and J ends were trimmed by 10 bases and 0 bases, with 16 bases remaining between them. CDR3 length: 15 amino acids. The V gene's germline CDR1 is SNHLY and CDR2 FYNNEI. CDR3: CATGLRRSSYNEQFF. The CDR3 DNA reads as TGTGCCACCGGGTTAAGGCGGAGCTCCTACAATGAGCAGTTCTTC.

The genes are TRBV21-1 and TRBJ1-5. TRBV21-1 is an annotated pseudogene. The CDR3 loop spans 18 amino acids. CDR3 sequence: CASSKVARVAKYSQPQHF. Here the CDR3 DNA reads TGTGCCAGCAGCAAAGTGGCGCGGGTGGCGAAGTATAGTCAGCCCCAGCATTTT.

The chain couples TRBV2 to TRBJ2-1, with D maybe TRBD2 (5 bases). V was pared by 4 bases and J by 7 bases, with 8 bases between. The CDR3 loop spans 12 amino acids. Germline CDR1 is SNHLY and CDR2 is FYNNEI. The CDR3 region has the DNA TGTGCCAGCAGTGTTTGGGAGAATGAGCAGTTCTTC. This encodes CASSVWENEQFF.

V gene TRBV7-9 combines with J gene TRBJ2-3; 8 bases agree with TRBD2. This CDR3 region has 13 residues. The germline CDR1 and CDR2 sequences are SEHNR and FQNEAQ (reference sequence). V was clipped by 4 bases and J by 10 bases; unmatched bases: 7. The CDR3 loop is CASSYQGLGAQYF. The CDR3 nucleotides are TGTGCCAGCAGCTACCAGGGACTAGGAGCGCAGTATTTT.

The chain uses TRBV19 and TRBJ2-2; 12 bases line up with TRBD2. CDR1 is LNHDA, CDR2 SQIVND, per germline (reference sequence). The CDR3 is made up of 17 amino acids. The junction had 8 bases not matched to a gene; V was cut back by 5 bases and J by 4 bases. The CDR3: CASSQRGLAGTTGELFF. The CDR3 coding sequence is TGTGCCAGTAGTCAGAGGGGACTAGCGGGTACCACCGGGGAGCTGTTTTTT.

J is TRBJ2-1 and V is TRBV7-8, with 7 bases identical to TRBD1. Germline-derived CDR1 and CDR2 are SGHVS and FQNEAQ. This CDR3 has 16 residues. Trimming at V came to 5 bases and at J to 0 bases, leaving 7 bases not matched to a gene. CDR3 sequence reads: CASSPGTVSSYNEQFF. Here the CDR3 DNA reads TGTGCCAGCAGCCCCGGGACAGTGAGCTCCTACAATGAGCAGTTCTTC.

The V call is TRBV5-4, the J call TRBJ2-3; 10 positions agree with TRBD2. The ends lost 1 base at V and 5 bases at J; junction bases unmatched: 7. The CDR3 has 16 amino acids. From germline, CDR1 is SGHNT and CDR2 YYREEE (reference sequence). The CDR3 loop is CASSLKSGGAGDTQYF. Here the CDR3 DNA reads TGTGCCAGCAGCTTGAAAAGCGGGGGGGCCGGAGATACGCAGTATTTT. Full variable domain (rest looked up from reference TRBV5-4 and TRBJ2-3): ETGVTQSPTHLIKTRGQQVTLRCSSQSGHNTVSWYQQALGQGPQFIFQYYREEENGRGNFPPRFSGLQFPNYSSELNVNALELDDSALYLCASSLKSGGAGDTQYFGPGTRLTVL.

V is TRBV27 and J is TRBJ1-5, with D possibly TRBD1 on 5 matching bases. The CDR3 has 19 amino acids. Germline V gene data show CDR1 as MNHEY and CDR2 as SMNVEV (reference sequence). Trimming took 6 bases from V and 0 from J, leaving 24 bases between them. CDR3 DNA: TGTGCCAGCAGCTCCTTGCGGACCACAGGACGATATAGCAATCAGCCCCAGCATTTT. Encoded protein: CASSSLRTTGRYSNQPQHF.